The table lists the clone carrying this TCR beta chain with many counts. Its cognate antigen is unknown. TCRdb itself ran the 5' RACE reads through MiXCR, one entry per CDR3 protein. Here the sample spans around 220,000 distinct CDR3 sequences, 8% to 11% being singletons. CDR3 length: 13 amino acids. Germline loops: CDR1 MGHDK, CDR2 SYGVNS. V shed 6 bases and J shed 1 base, with 6 bases lying between them. The data are from a study of identical twins. Study observations and caveats: Insertion counts were lower in abundant cord blood beta clonotypes, a trend that memory repertoires did not show.

The sequence was obtained from a man aged 50 to 60 in good health. Sequencing was performed on memory T cells sorted from blood. This chain joins TRBV25-1 and TRBJ2-2; tentatively, D is TRBD1 (6 bases). CDR3 residues: CASRTGNTGELFF. CDR3 in DNA: TGTGCCAGCAGGACAGGGAACACCGGGGAGCTGTTTTTT. The whole variable domain, remainder taken from reference TRBV25-1 and TRBJ2-2, is EADIYQTPRYLVIGTGKKITLECSQTMGHDKMYWYQQDPGMELHLIHYSYGVNSTEKGDLSSESTVSRIRTEHFPLTLESARPSHTSQYLCASRTGNTGELFFGEGSRLTVL.